This T cell receptor (beta chain) was captured in a study of T cells in Graves' hyperthyroidism and ophthalmopathy. Whole-study context: At initial diagnosis, before any treatment had begun, peripheral blood was obtained. Findings and limits, study-wide: Most thyroid clonotypes expanded above 0.001 appeared in blood too.

About this clonotype itself: The antigen is not known.

Template material for amplifying TCR beta CDR3 regions consisted of RNA transcripts. First-round RT-PCR targeting the TCR CDR3 was performed with the HTBI primer set. TCRdb independently ran MiXCR on the multiplex PCR reads; one entry per CDR3 protein. The table lists about 100,000 distinct CDR3 sequences, approximately 16% of them singletons. This CDR3 is 15 amino acids long. The V end lost 6 bases, the J end lost 1 base, and 13 bases lay between the germline ends. An absence of ophthalmopathy progression within 18 months meant stable Graves' hyperthyroidism. The gene calls are TRBV12-3 or TRBV12-4 and TRBJ2-1, with TRBD1 as a possible D gene (6 bases). Sample: blood. This TCR derives from a woman between 50 and 59 years old with Graves' hyperthyroidism. Here the CDR3 DNA reads TGTGCCAGCAGGCCTAACAGGGTGTCCTACAATGAGCAGTTCTTC. Its translation: CASRPNRVSYNEQFF.